The sequence of this TCR beta chain was determined in a study of cytomegalovirus exposure and HLA in healthy donors. Study results and limitations: TCR association rates varied by HLA locus in a later analysis, with DRB1 highest and HLA-C lowest.

Notes on this clone: Its antigen is still unknown.

Both 60 Vbeta primers and 13 Jbeta primers went into the PCR. The assay was immunoSEQ multiplex PCR, and TCRdb's table has in-frame clones only and misses some. The table lists about 140,000 clones, approximately 80% of them singletons. The V gene lost 5 bases and the J gene lost 7 bases, with 21 bases spanning the gap. CDR3 length: 16 residues. CDR1 and CDR2 (germline): MNHEY, SMNVEV (reference sequence). Sequenced sample: PBMCs. The chain uses TRBV27 and TRBJ2-1; D call uncertain. The clonotype was recovered from a man younger than 45 in good health and CMV-seropositive. The CDR3 sequence is CASSPINSRGVNEQFF. In DNA, the CDR3 is TGTGCCAGCAGTCCGATCAATTCCCGCGGCGTTAATGAGCAGTTCTTC.